This is a list of T cell receptor beta chains from one sample in a study of blood T cell repertoires in COVID-19. Measured with immunoSEQ multiplex PCR; TCRdb has only the in-frame clones, and not every one. The table has more than 150,000 clones, about 78% seen once; the top ten hold around a sixth. The source material was PBMCs or T cells enriched from blood (not recorded which). The receptor set was obtained from a woman aged 45-59 years who had recovered from COVID-19. CDR3s include the opening cysteine and the closing phenylalanine or tryptophan. A D gene is named only where the DNA matches it firmly. Clone size, where shown, is once, few, many, or a class for clones that have expanded.

V gene,D gene,J gene,clone size,CDR3 protein,CDR3 DNA
TRBV5-1,TRBD2,TRBJ2-7,.,CASSVTSGSSYEQYF,TGCGCCAGCAGCGTGACTAGCGGGAGCTCCTACGAGCAGTACTTC
TRBV7-2,.,TRBJ2-1,few,CASSLGRETYEQFF,TGTGCCAGCAGCCTTGGGCGAGAGACCTATGAGCAGTTCTTC
TRBV27,.,TRBJ2-3,.,CASRREGTDTQYF,TGTGCCAGCAGGAGGGAGGGCACAGATACGCAGTATTTT
TRBV5-6,.,TRBJ1-2,.,CASSLAEIANYGYTF,TGTGCCAGCAGCTTGGCCGAGATAGCTAACTATGGCTACACCTTC
TRBV5-8,TRBD1,TRBJ1-2,.,CASRTTGTGENGYTF,TGTGCCAGCAGAACTACCGGGACAGGGGAAAATGGCTACACCTTC
TRBV5-1,.,TRBJ2-7,few,CASSTGTPRGEQYF,TGCGCCAGCAGCACCGGGACTCCCCGGGGAGAGCAGTACTTC
TRBV28,.,TRBJ1-5,.,CASTSGQFRGQPQHF,TGTGCCAGCACCTCAGGACAGTTCAGGGGTCAGCCCCAGCATTTT
TRBV3-1/TRBV3-2,TRBD1,TRBJ2-1,once,CASSQAGTGRDEQFF,TGTGCCAGCAGCCAAGCCGGGACAGGTCGGGATGAGCAGTTCTTC
TRBV28,.,TRBJ1-5,.,CASKRGDQPQHF,TGTGCCAGCAAGCGGGGGGATCAGCCCCAGCATTTT
TRBV14,TRBD2,TRBJ2-7,once,CASSLPWAGGSYEQYF,TGTGCCAGCAGCCTTCCGTGGGCGGGAGGTTCCTACGAGCAGTACTTC
TRBV19,.,TRBJ2-2,.,CASSIASASGELFF,TGTGCCAGTAGTATTGCTAGCGCCTCCGGGGAGCTGTTTTTT
TRBV6-5,TRBD2,TRBJ2-1,once,CASRRAGLSYNEQFF,TGTGCCAGCAGACGAGCGGGACTCTCCTACAATGAGCAGTTCTTC
TRBV28,TRBD2,TRBJ2-1,.,CASHTSGSYNEQFF,TGTGCCAGCCATACTAGCGGTTCCTACAATGAGCAGTTCTTC
TRBV7-9,TRBD1,TRBJ2-3,once,CASSLRDSLSPQTDTQYF,TGTGCCAGCAGCTTACGGGACAGTCTATCGCCGCAAACAGATACGCAGTATTTT
TRBV4-2,.,TRBJ2-6,.,CASSPRRPGPRSGANVLTF,TGTGCCAGCAGCCCGCGACGTCCAGGGCCTCGCTCTGGGGCCAACGTCCTGACTTTC
TRBV28,TRBD1,TRBJ2-5,.,CASGEQGVTQYF,TGTGCCAGCGGGGAACAGGGGGTGACCCAGTACTTC
TRBV12-5,.,TRBJ2-3,.,CASGLEDRGTQYF,TGTGCTAGTGGTTTGGAGGACCGGGGAACGCAGTATTTT
TRBV6-5,.,TRBJ1-6,.,CASSPGRLDNSPLHF,TGTGCCAGCAGCCCCGGCAGGCTTGACAATTCACCCCTCCACTTT
TRBV7-3,TRBD1,TRBJ2-3,.,CASSFRGTDTQYF,TGTGCCAGCAGCTTCAGGGGGACAGATACGCAGTATTTT
TRBV6-5,.,TRBJ2-2,.,CASERTGRAGELFF,TGTGCCAGCGAACGGACAGGGAGGGCCGGGGAGCTGTTTTTT
TRBV14,.,TRBJ2-7,.,CASSTYSYEQYF,TGTGCCAGCAGCACTTACTCCTACGAGCAGTACTTC
TRBV7-3,.,TRBJ2-1,.,CASSLTTDNEQFF,TGTGCCAGCAGCTTAACGACAGACAATGAGCAGTTCTTC
TRBV10-3,TRBD2,TRBJ2-3,.,CAISRLLGGVSTDTQYF,TGTGCCATCAGTAGATTATTGGGGGGGGTAAGCACAGATACGCAGTATTTT
TRBV7-2,.,TRBJ2-7,.,CASSFGQRYEQYF,TGTGCCAGCAGCTTCGGACAACGATACGAGCAGTACTTC
TRBV5-6,.,TRBJ1-1,.,CASSLGAGEAFF,TGTGCCAGCAGCTTGGGAGCAGGGGAAGCTTTCTTT
TRBV5-4,.,TRBJ2-7,.,CASSFDSWSSYEQYF,TGTGCCAGCAGCTTTGATTCCTGGAGCTCCTACGAGCAGTACTTC
TRBV19,.,TRBJ2-2,.,CASSRWMGGDTGELFF,TGTGCCAGTAGTCGGTGGATGGGGGGTGACACCGGGGAGCTGTTTTTT
TRBV7-9,TRBD1,TRBJ1-1,.,CASSPRTGAPEAFF,TGTGCCAGCAGCCCTAGGACAGGAGCGCCTGAAGCTTTCTTT
TRBV6-5,TRBD2,TRBJ2-1,.,CASSYSSGTRGVEQFF,TGTGCCAGCAGTTACTCCTCCGGGACTAGAGGGGTTGAGCAGTTCTTC
TRBV4-1,TRBD2,TRBJ2-3,.,CASSLRTSGTSTDTQYF,TGCGCCAGCAGCCTTCGGACTAGCGGGACTAGCACAGATACGCAGTATTTT
TRBV16,TRBD1,TRBJ1-2,.,CASSHQGQGYGYTF,TGTGCCAGCAGCCACCAAGGACAGGGCTATGGCTACACCTTC
TRBV7-9,TRBD1,TRBJ1-1,.,CASSLALTGGNTEAFF,TGTGCCAGCAGCTTAGCGTTAACAGGGGGGAACACTGAAGCTTTCTTT
TRBV2,TRBD1,TRBJ2-1,.,CASKPQGVSYNEQFF,TGTGCCAGCAAACCACAGGGGGTTTCCTACAATGAGCAGTTCTTC
TRBV7-9,TRBD1,TRBJ2-5,.,CASSLIGDRGRKTQYF,TGTGCCAGCAGCTTAATAGGGGACAGGGGGCGAAAGACCCAGTACTTC
TRBV28,TRBD1,TRBJ1-1,.,CASRPQGRNTEAFF,TGTGCCAGCAGACCACAGGGGAGGAACACTGAAGCTTTCTTT
TRBV27,.,TRBJ1-3,.,CASSSLSSLGDTIYF,TGTGCCAGCAGTTCCTTGTCCTCTCTAGGGGACACCATATATTTT
TRBV6-5,TRBD2,TRBJ2-2,.,CAASGKNTGELFF,TGTGCCGCTAGCGGGAAGAACACCGGGGAGCTGTTTTTT
TRBV19,.,TRBJ2-7,few,CASRPPGFLGGEQYF,TGTGCCAGTAGACCCCCGGGGTTCCTGGGAGGCGAGCAGTACTTC
TRBV11-2,.,TRBJ2-5,.,CASSFRDTHQETQYF,TGTGCCAGCAGCTTCCGGGACACCCACCAAGAGACCCAGTACTTC
TRBV5-1,.,TRBJ2-1,once,CASSVAFSSYNEQFF,TGCGCCAGCAGCGTGGCTTTTAGCTCCTACAATGAGCAGTTCTTC
TRBV7-8,.,TRBJ1-1,.,CASSRDWVSTEAFF,TGTGCCAGCAGCCGTGACTGGGTGAGCACTGAAGCTTTCTTT
TRBV28,TRBD1,TRBJ1-1,.,CASTPPTGATEAFF,TGTGCCAGCACCCCTCCGACAGGGGCCACTGAAGCTTTCTTT
TRBV24-1,TRBD2,TRBJ2-1,.,CATSDPTSGRPGNEQFF,TGTGCCACCAGTGACCCGACTAGCGGGAGGCCGGGCAATGAGCAGTTCTTC
TRBV10-3,TRBD1,TRBJ2-7,.,CAISRDRGSREQYF,TGTGCCATCAGTAGGGACAGGGGGTCGAGGGAGCAGTACTTC
TRBV7-3,TRBD2,TRBJ2-2,.,CASSYPTGRSTGELFF,TGTGCCAGCAGCTACCCTACCGGGAGGTCCACCGGGGAGCTGTTTTTT
TRBV5-1,.,TRBJ2-4,.,CASSADILAKNIQYF,TGCGCCAGCAGCGCCGACATTTTAGCCAAAAACATTCAGTACTTC
TRBV7-3,.,TRBJ2-2,.,CASSYSGDRQHRGAVF,TGTGCCAGCAGCTACTCGGGGGACAGACAACACCGGGGAGCTGTTTTT
TRBV19,TRBD2,TRBJ2-1,.,CASSTSGSSYNEQFF,TGTGCCAGTAGTACTAGCGGGAGCTCCTACAATGAGCAGTTCTTC
TRBV10-3,.,TRBJ1-2,.,CAISEIPKQNLLDGYTF,TGTGCCATCAGTGAGATCCCTAAACAGAACCTCCTCGATGGCTACACCTTC
TRBV19,.,TRBJ2-5,.,CASSTGVVAQETQYF,TGTGCCAGTAGTACAGGGGTAGTGGCTCAAGAGACCCAGTACTTC